One sample yielded the 3 T cell receptor beta chains listed below, sequenced in a study of blood T cell repertoires in COVID-19. Produced via immunoSEQ multiplex PCR; TCRdb's table is partial and in-frame only. The data contain more than 300,000 clones, approximately 87% of them seen just once; the ten biggest clones take up roughly 2%. Input material: PBMCs or T cells enriched from blood (not recorded which). The receptors were gathered from a man in his forties in a cohort exposed to, infected with or recovered from COVID-19 (not recorded which).

The V and J genes are TRBV5-1 and TRBJ1-1; D is perhaps TRBD1 (6 bases). Germline CDR1 and CDR2: SGHRS and YFSETQ. V was shortened by 2 bases and J by 2 bases, with 16 bases between the two germline ends. The CDR3 runs 16 residues. CDR3 DNA sequence: TGCGCCAGCAGCTTATACGGGGGGCCGTTAAACACTGAAGCTTTCTTT. Amino acid sequence: CASSLYGGPLNTEAFF.

V usage is TRBV6-5 and J usage is TRBJ1-6; 8 nucleotides align to TRBD1. Germline loops: CDR1 MNHEY, CDR2 SVGAGI. The CDR3 has 15 residues. Losses at the gene ends were 10 bases for V and 7 bases for J; bases not matched to a gene: 12. The CDR3 reads CATKDRGALNSPLHF. CDR3 bases: TGTGCCACTAAAGACAGGGGTGCTTTAAATTCACCCCTCCACTTT.

The V gene is TRBV2, the J gene TRBJ1-1; TRBD1 matches at 7 bases. CDR1 and CDR2 from the germline V gene are SNHLY and FYNNEI. V was clipped by 3 bases and J by 10 bases; unmatched bases: 8. This CDR3 is 13 amino acids long. CDR3 sequence: CASSERGNRGAFF. CDR3 coding DNA: TGTGCCAGCAGTGAGAGAGGAAACAGGGGAGCTTTCTTT. The full variable domain, completed using reference TRBV2 and TRBJ1-1, is EPEVTQTPSHQVTQMGQEVILRCVPISNHLYFYWYRQILGQKVEFLVSFYNNEISEKSEIFDDQFSVERPDGSNFTLKIRSTKLEDSAMYFCASSERGNRGAFFGQGTRLTVV.